Below, one T cell receptor beta chain is given with its context. Its antigen is unidentified. TCRdb recomputed calls from the RT-PCR reads with MiXCR, one row per CDR3 protein. This sample has 150,000 to 200,000 distinct CDR3 sequences, with around 9.9% found just once. The V gene lost 8 bases and the J gene lost 2 bases, with 15 bases spanning the gap. Germline CDR1 reads SGHTA; CDR2 reads FQGNSA. The CDR3 is made up of 15 amino acids. The data are from a study of response to subunit inactivated influenza vaccine. Study-wide points: Every seasonal influenza vaccination brings in few new T cells, the authors suggested.

The source material was non-naive T cells sorted from PBMCs, sampled 40 to 50 days after vaccination. The sequence came from a man aged 50-59 years who received an inactivated influenza vaccine. This chain connects TRBV7-2 to TRBJ2-2; D is possibly TRBD1 (7 bases). The CDR3 DNA sequence: TGTGCCAGCCGGTCAGGAGGGGGCAACACCGGGGAGCTGTTTTTT. Amino acids: CASRSGGGNTGELFF.